The clone carrying this T cell receptor (beta chain) was recorded only once. This sample is part of a study of shared clonotypes between healthy human individuals. The CDR3 extends over 13 amino acids. V dropped 5 bases and J dropped 6 bases, with 11 bases sitting between them. Germline CDR1 and CDR2: MNHEY and SVGAGI. Profiled with immunoSEQ multiplex PCR; TCRdb holds only in-frame clones, not every one. The sample records nearly 1 million clones, more than 75% being singletons. The specimen sequenced was memory CD4+ T cells sorted from blood. As to subset: CD45RA-negative fraction. The rearrangement links TRBV6-5 to TRBJ2-1, with D possibly being TRBD2 (5 bases). This sequence was found in a man aged 18 to 29 in good health. Here the CDR3 reads CASSALAGNEQFF. DNA of the CDR3: TGTGCCAGCAGTGCACTCGCGGGCAATGAGCAGTTCTTC.